This T cell receptor beta chain stems from a study of blood T cell repertoires in COVID-19. Study information: The United States, Italy and Spain provided the acute and convalescent COVID-19 samples.

Here immunoSEQ multiplex PCR was the method, and the copy in TCRdb shows in-frame clones only, minus some. The table shows approximately 250,000 clones, with 86% occurring only once. This clone appeared once. Germline CDR1 and CDR2: SQVTM and ANQGSEA. The CDR3 runs 13 residues. Deletions cut 6 bases from V and 0 bases from J, with 9 bases between. The V gene is TRBV29-1, the J gene TRBJ1-5; possible D gene TRBD1, 5 bases. The sequence was obtained from a man aged 35-49 years with active or convalescent COVID-19. Sequenced input: peripheral blood. CDR3 sequence (DNA): TGCAGCGTGAACCAGGGTAGCAATCAGCCCCAGCATTTT. Amino acids: CSVNQGSNQPQHF.